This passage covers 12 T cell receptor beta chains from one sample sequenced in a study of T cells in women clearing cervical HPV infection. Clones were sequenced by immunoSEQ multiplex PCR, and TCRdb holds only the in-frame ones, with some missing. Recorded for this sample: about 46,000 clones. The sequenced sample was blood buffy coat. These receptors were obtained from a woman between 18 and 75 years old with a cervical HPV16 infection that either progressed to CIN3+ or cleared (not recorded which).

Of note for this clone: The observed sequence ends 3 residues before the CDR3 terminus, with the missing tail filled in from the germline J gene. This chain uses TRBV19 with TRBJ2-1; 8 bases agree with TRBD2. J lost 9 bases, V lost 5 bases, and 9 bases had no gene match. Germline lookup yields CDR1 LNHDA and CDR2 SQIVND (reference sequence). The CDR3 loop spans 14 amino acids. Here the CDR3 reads CASSSGGAPIEQFF. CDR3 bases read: TGTGCCAGTAGTTCCGGGGGGGCACCCATTGAG.

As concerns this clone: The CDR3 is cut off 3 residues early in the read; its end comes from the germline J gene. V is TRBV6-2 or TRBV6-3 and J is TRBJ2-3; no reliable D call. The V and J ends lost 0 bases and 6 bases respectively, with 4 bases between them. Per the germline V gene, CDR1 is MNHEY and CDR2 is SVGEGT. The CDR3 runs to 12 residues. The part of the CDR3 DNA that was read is TGTGCCAGCAGTTACTCTCGGGATACG. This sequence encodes CASSYSRDT. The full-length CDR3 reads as CASSYSRDTQYF.

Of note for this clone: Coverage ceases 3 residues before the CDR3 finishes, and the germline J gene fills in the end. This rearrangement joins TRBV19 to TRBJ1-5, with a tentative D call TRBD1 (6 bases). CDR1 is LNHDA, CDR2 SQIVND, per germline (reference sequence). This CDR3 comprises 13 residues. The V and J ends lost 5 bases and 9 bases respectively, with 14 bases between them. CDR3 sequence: CASSGGVGRPQHF. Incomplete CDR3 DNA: TGTGCCAGTAGTGGGGGCGTTGGACGGCCC.

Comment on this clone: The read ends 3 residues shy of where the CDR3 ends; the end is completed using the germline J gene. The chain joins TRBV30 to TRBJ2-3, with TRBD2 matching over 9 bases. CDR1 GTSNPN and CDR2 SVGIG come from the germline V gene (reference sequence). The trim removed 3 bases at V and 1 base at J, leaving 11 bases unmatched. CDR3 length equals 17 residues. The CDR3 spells CAWSQDPGLARTDTQYF. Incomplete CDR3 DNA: TGTGCCTGGAGCCAGGATCCGGGACTAGCCCGCACAGATACG.

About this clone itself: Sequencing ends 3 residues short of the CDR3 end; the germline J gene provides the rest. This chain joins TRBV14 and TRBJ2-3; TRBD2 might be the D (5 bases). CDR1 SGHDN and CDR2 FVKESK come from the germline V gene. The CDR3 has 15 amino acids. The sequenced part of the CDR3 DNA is TGTGCCAGCAGCCAAGATCGCCAATTCGGGGAGACG. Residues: CASSQDRQFGET. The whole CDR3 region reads CASSQDRQFGETQYF.

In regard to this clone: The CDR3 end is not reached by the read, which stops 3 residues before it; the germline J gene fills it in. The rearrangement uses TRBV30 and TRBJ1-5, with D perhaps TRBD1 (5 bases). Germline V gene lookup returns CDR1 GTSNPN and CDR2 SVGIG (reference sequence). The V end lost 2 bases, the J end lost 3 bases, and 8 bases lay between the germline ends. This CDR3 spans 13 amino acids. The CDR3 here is CAWSPGSNQPQHF. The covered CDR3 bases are TGTGCCTGGAGTCCAGGGTCCAATCAGCCC.

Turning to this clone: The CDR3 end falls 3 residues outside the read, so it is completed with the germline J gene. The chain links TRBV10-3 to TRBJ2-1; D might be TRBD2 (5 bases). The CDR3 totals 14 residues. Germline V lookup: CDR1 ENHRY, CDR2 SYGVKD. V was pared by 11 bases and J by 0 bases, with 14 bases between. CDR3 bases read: TGTGCCGTCATAGCGTCGAGCTCCTACAATGAG. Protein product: CAVIASSSYNE. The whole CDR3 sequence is CAVIASSSYNEQFF.

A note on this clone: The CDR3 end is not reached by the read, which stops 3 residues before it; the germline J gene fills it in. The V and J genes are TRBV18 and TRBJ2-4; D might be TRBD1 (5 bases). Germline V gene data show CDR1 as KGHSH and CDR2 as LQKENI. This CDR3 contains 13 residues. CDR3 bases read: TGTGCCAGCTCACCAAGTCGACAGTATGGT. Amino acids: CASSPSRQYG. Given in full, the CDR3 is CASSPSRQYGQYF.

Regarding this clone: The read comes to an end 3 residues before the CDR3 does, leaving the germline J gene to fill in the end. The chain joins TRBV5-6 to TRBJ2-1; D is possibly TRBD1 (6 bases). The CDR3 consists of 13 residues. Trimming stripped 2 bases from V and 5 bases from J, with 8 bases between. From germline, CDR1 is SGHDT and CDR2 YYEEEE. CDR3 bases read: TGTGCCAGCAGCTTCGGACAGAACAATGAG. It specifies CASSFGQNNE. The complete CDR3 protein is CASSFGQNNEQFF.

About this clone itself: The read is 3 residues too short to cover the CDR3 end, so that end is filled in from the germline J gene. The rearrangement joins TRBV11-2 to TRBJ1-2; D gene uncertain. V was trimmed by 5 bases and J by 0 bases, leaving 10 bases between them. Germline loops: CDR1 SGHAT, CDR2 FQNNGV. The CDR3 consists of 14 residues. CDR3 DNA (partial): TGTGCCAGCAGCCGCGCAGGCTCTAACTATGGC. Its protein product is CASSRAGSNYG. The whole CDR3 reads CASSRAGSNYGYTF.

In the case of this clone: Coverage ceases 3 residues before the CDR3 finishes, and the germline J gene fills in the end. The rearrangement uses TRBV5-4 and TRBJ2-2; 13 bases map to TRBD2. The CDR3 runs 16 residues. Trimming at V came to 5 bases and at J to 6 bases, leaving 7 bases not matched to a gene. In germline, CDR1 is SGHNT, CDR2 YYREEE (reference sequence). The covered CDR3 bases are TGTGCCAGCAGACCGGGACTAGCGGGAACGTCCGGGGAG. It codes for CASRPGLAGTSGE. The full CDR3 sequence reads CASRPGLAGTSGELFF.

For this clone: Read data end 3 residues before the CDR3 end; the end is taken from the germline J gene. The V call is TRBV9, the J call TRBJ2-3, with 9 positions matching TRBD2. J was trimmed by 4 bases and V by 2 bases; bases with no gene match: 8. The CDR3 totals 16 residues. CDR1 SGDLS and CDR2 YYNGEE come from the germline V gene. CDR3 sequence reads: CASSVRGGDTADTQYF. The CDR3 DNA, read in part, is TGTGCCAGCAGCGTTCGCGGGGGGGACACCGCAGATACG.